Only a few counts were recorded for the clone carrying this T cell receptor beta chain. The antigen is unknown. This record comes from a study of post-analysis software for immune sequencing data. General study points: F measure grouped same-batch samples tightly together. Patients had higher frequencies than controls of roughly five TRBV segments, including TRBV5-6, TRBV5-1 and TRBV20-1.

Looked up from germline, CDR1 is DFQATT and CDR2 is SNEGSKA (reference sequence). Trimming removed 5 bases at V and 4 bases at J, with 19 bases between. This CDR3 has 15 amino acids. Unique molecular identifiers tagged the TCR beta cDNA libraries. TCRdb ran MiXCR on the PCR reads and lists one entry per CDR3 protein. The table records hundreds of thousands of distinct CDR3 sequences, roughly 27% of them present only once. The sample taken for sequencing was blood. V and J are TRBV20-1 and TRBJ2-3, with a possible D match to TRBD2 (7 bases). This TCR came from a girl aged 10 to 17 with multiple sclerosis. CDR3 bases: TGCAGTGCTGGACGACAAAGGGGGGGGGCAGATACGCAGTATTTT. Translation gives CSAGRQRGGADTQYF.